These 12 T cell receptor beta chains came from one sample sequenced in a study of T cells expressing NK-cell markers (dated by TCRdb to 2020 to 2022). Library generation was performed with 5' RACE. The instrument was an Illumina HiSeq 2000. The reads, reprocessed by TCRdb, yield one row per CDR3 protein sequence and no DNA. This specimen's table enumerates about 540,000 distinct CDR3 sequences. The top ten constitute less than 4.5% of the sample. The sample taken for sequencing was blood T cells: a sorted CD56 or NKG2C T cell subset, CD4+ or CD8+ T cells, or bulk PBMC T cells (not recorded which). These receptor sequences come from a man aged 18 to 30 in good health. Donor details come from another sample of the same person, matched by shared clones.

This sequence joins TRBV4-2 and TRBJ2-1; the D gene TCRdb calls, TRBD1, cannot be checked with no DNA. This CDR3 region has 13 residues. Germline values: CDR1 LGHNA, CDR2 YNFKEQ. This chain's CDR3 is CASSQEVGDEQFF.

The J gene is TRBJ1-1, the V gene TRBV11-2. The length of the CDR3 is 18 residues. The germline CDR1 and CDR2 sequences are SGHAT and FQNNGV. The chain's CDR3 is CASQDNGGFWRLNTEAFF.

The chain employs TRBV14 and TRBJ2-1; TCRdb indicates TRBD1, and absent DNA this call remains unverified. The CDR3 extends over 16 amino acids. Germline values: CDR1 SGHDN, CDR2 FVKESK. CDR3 region: CASSHHRGFSYNEQFF.

V and J are TRBV4-2 and TRBJ2-5; TCRdb lists TRBD1, though no DNA is available to test this call. This CDR3 is built from 16 residues. Per germline, CDR1 LGHNA and CDR2 YNFKEQ. This CDR3 reads CASSRTRTGPAETQYF.

V gene TRBV19 combines with J gene TRBJ1-2; the D call of TRBD1 rests on TCRdb alone, since no DNA is present to check it. CDR1 and CDR2 from the germline V gene are LNHDA and SQIVND (reference sequence). The CDR3 loop spans 12 amino acids. The CDR3 region is CATADRDYGYTF. Using reference TRBV19 and TRBJ1-2 for the parts outside the CDR3, the full variable domain is DGGITQSPKYLFRKEGQNVTLSCEQNLNHDAMYWYRQDPGQGLRLIYYSQIVNDFQKGDIAEGYSVSREKKESFPLTVTSAQKNPTAFYLCATADRDYGYTFGSGTRLTVV.

The genes are TRBV18 and TRBJ2-7. The CDR3 runs 14 residues. Germline values: CDR1 KGHSH, CDR2 LQKENI. CDR3 sequence: CASSPPTVSYEQYF.

The CDR3 here is CSARLAGHLPSYEQYF. The V call is TRBV20-1, the J call TRBJ2-7; there is no DNA to check the TCRdb D call of TRBD2. CDR3 length: 16 amino acids. Germline V lookup: CDR1 DFQATT, CDR2 SNEGSKA (reference sequence).

The V call is TRBV12-3 or TRBV12-4, the J call TRBJ2-2. This CDR3 contains 12 residues. CDR3 in amino acids: CASSDLGGELFF.

The rearrangement joins TRBV27 to TRBJ1-1; TCRdb names TRBD1, which stays unverified in the absence of DNA. The length of the CDR3 is 14 residues. Looked up from germline, CDR1 is MNHEY and CDR2 is SMNVEV (reference sequence). The CDR3 sequence is CASSVTGTGYGAFF.

The chain uses TRBV9 and TRBJ2-7; the D call of TRBD1 rests on TCRdb alone, since no DNA is present to check it. CDR1 and CDR2 (germline): SGDLS, YYNGEE. The CDR3 has 13 residues. The CDR3 is CASSVGQSYEQYF.

V is TRBV21-1 and J is TRBJ2-7. TRBV21-1 is a known pseudogene. The CDR3 spans 17 residues. The CDR3 here is CASSKGPSRSSAREQYF.

V gene TRBV6-5 combines with J gene TRBJ2-1; absent DNA, TCRdb's TRBD2 call cannot be checked. This CDR3 is built from 15 residues. Germline CDR1 and CDR2: MNHEY and SVGAGI. Here the CDR3 reads CASSYVASGYNEQFF.